This TCR beta chain appears in the sequencing data of a study of blood T cell repertoires in COVID-19 (dated by TCRdb to 2018 to 2021). Describing the broader study: Collaborator samples came from the United States, Italy and Spain and covered acute and convalescent phases of COVID-19. The material from the prospective study consisted of cDNA or gDNA derived from T cells, B-cell-depleted T cells, or PBMCs. Deeply sampled blood TCRbeta repertoires from subjects exposed to, actively infected with, or recovered from COVID-19 were included in the dataset. The repertoires were released in a freely available public database meant as a resource for research on the immune response to SARS-CoV-2. Samples came from the ongoing ImmuneRACE study (first 160 participants) plus 1,254 subjects from 6 global collaborators. The sample metadata nearly always contained a de-identified subject ID, COVID-19 status, age in years and sex. HLA class I and class II types, where available, came from metadata supplied by the sample provider rather than from assay-based typing.

Samples from volunteer blood donors who had recovered from COVID-19 were contributed by a second Seattle source. Whole blood was collected in K2EDTA tubes by collaborating institutions according to the institutions' own protocols. For TCRbeta analysis, collaborators shipped samples as frozen whole blood, isolated PBMCs, or DNA extracted from either of those sample types. TCRbeta CDR3 regions were amplified from genomic DNA by means of the immunoSEQ Assay, a bias-controlled multiplex PCR. Turning to the authors' computational methods: The number of nucleated cells in each sample was estimated from the amplification of reference gene primers within the assay. Sequence reads were collapsed and filtered to measure the absolute abundance of every unique TCRbeta CDR3 rearrangement. For each sample, productive Simpson clonality was calculated as the square root of Simpson's diversity index across productive rearrangements. TCRdb carries this immuneACCESS record with in-frame sequences only. Its versions omit some clonotypes, under half of them owing to an unresolved V gene in the studies checked, with the rest unexplained. That table furnishes V, J and clone size, whereas the DNA furnished D and trimming. The sample yields roughly 240,000 clones; roughly 83% were counted once. The ten most abundant clones make up under 5.5% of the sample.

Notes on this clone: The clone's antigen remains unknown. Base qualities are not at hand, and no much larger clone is one base apart.

Cut back by 2 bases and 0 bases, the V and J ends lie 7 bases apart. CDR1 and CDR2, looked up from the germline V gene (reference sequence), are GTSNPN and SVGIG. The CDR3 runs 13 residues from the cysteine to the phenylalanine. Just the 39-base CDR3 DNA is kept, in frame starting at base 1. Here is what the overall study found, with its caveats: The amount of clinical and demographic metadata varied by source and participant and was provided uncurated.

Sequenced sample: peripheral blood. The chain was built from TRBV30 and TRBJ1-1, with TRBD1 as a weak D call on 5 bases. The TCR sequence derives from a man aged 60-69 years who had recovered from COVID-19. Here is the DNA: TGTGCCTGGAGTTTAGGGGTGAACACTGAAGCTTTCTTT. This codes for CAWSLGVNTEAFF.